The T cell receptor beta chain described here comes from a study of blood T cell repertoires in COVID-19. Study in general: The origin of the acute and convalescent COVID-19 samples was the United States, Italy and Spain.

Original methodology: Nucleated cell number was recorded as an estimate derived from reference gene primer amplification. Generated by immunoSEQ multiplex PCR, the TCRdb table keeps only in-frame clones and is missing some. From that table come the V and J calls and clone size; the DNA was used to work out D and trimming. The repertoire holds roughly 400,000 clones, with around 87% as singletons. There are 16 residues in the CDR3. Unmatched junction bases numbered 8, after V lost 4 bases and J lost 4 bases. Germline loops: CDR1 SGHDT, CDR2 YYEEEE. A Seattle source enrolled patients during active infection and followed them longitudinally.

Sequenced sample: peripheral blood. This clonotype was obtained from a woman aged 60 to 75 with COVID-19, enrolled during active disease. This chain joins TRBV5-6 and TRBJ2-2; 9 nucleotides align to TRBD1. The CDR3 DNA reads TGTGCCAGCAGCACGGGGACAGGGTCGACCACCGGGGAGCTGTTTTTT. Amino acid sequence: CASSTGTGSTTGELFF. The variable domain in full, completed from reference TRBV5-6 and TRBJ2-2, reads DAGVTQSPTHLIKTRGQQVTLRCSPKSGHDTVSWYQQALGQGPQFIFQYYEEEERQRGNFPDRFSGHQFPNYSSELNVNALLLGDSALYLCASSTGTGSTTGELFFGEGSRLTVL.